This is a list of T cell receptor beta chains from one sample in a study of beta chain features in type 1 diabetes. Profiled with immunoSEQ multiplex PCR; TCRdb holds only in-frame clones, not every one. The sample records some 220,000 clones, 9.5% to 13% being singletons. What was sequenced was central memory CD4+ T cells from blood. The receptors were gathered from a man between 18 and 29 years old in good health. Both conserved end residues are part of each CDR3. The D gene is left open where the match is weak. Clone size is given for some rows only: seen once, a few or many times, or a class if the clone is expanded.

V: TRBV6-1
size: .
D: .
J: TRBJ1-2
CDR3: CASSEVADGYTF
DNA: TGTGCCAGCAGTGAAGTGGCCGATGGCTACACCTTC

V: TRBV2
size: .
D: TRBD1
J: TRBJ2-1
CDR3: CASRADRGLYNEQFF
DNA: TGTGCCAGCAGAGCCGACAGGGGGCTTTACAATGAGCAGTTCTTC

V: TRBV4-1
size: .
D: .
J: TRBJ1-2
CDR3: CASSQVRTGKSPYGYTF
DNA: TGCGCCAGCAGCCAAGTCCGGACGGGAAAATCCCCTTATGGCTACACCTTC

V: TRBV18
size: few
D: .
J: TRBJ1-1
CDR3: CASSPPVASNLNTEAFF
DNA: TGTGCCAGCTCACCACCCGTCGCCAGCAACTTAAACACTGAAGCTTTCTTT

V: TRBV29-1
size: .
D: TRBD1
J: TRBJ2-3
CDR3: CSGRTGVFTDTQYF
DNA: TGCAGCGGTAGAACAGGGGTCTTCACAGATACGCAGTATTTT

V: TRBV5-1
size: .
D: .
J: TRBJ2-3
CDR3: CASSSPSGSTDTQYF
DNA: TGCGCCAGCAGCTCCCCCTCCGGGAGCACAGATACGCAGTATTTT

V: TRBV7-2
size: .
D: TRBD2
J: TRBJ2-4
CDR3: CASSLRGLAGESRYF
DNA: TGTGCCAGCAGCTTACGGGGACTAGCGGGAGAATCTCGGTACTTC

V: TRBV7-3
size: .
D: TRBD1
J: TRBJ2-3
CDR3: CASSTGGALDTQYF
DNA: TGTGCCAGCAGCACAGGGGGCGCATTAGATACGCAGTATTTT

V: TRBV9
size: .
D: TRBD1
J: TRBJ1-2
CDR3: CASSVVGTAANYGYTF
DNA: TGTGCCAGCAGCGTAGTTGGGACAGCAGCTAACTATGGCTACACCTTC

V: TRBV12-2
size: .
D: .
J: TRBJ2-7
CDR3: CASRPRRLAPSYEQYF
DNA: TGTGCAAGTCGCCCGAGGCGCCTAGCTCCGTCTTACGAGCAGTACTTC

V: TRBV19
size: .
D: TRBD2
J: TRBJ2-3
CDR3: CATTQRDHTDTQYF
DNA: TGTGCCACCACCCAGCGGGATCACACAGATACGCAGTATTTT

V: TRBV5-1
size: .
D: .
J: TRBJ2-7
CDR3: CASSPTGASLEQYF
DNA: TGCGCCAGCAGCCCGACGGGAGCGTCCCTCGAGCAGTACTTC

V: TRBV18
size: few
D: TRBD2
J: TRBJ2-7
CDR3: CASSLKGGNTPYEQYF
DNA: TGTGCCAGCTCACTCAAGGGAGGGAATACCCCCTACGAGCAGTACTTC

V: TRBV10-3
size: many
D: TRBD1
J: TRBJ1-2
CDR3: CAITPRTGNYGYTF
DNA: TGTGCCATCACCCCCAGGACAGGGAACTATGGCTACACCTTC

V: TRBV5-1
size: few
D: TRBD2
J: TRBJ2-2
CDR3: CASSLGGSNTGELFF
DNA: TGCGCCAGCAGCTTGGGCGGGAGTAACACCGGGGAGCTGTTTTTT

V: TRBV5-1
size: .
D: .
J: TRBJ2-3
CDR3: CASSFETDTQYF
DNA: TGCGCCAGCAGCTTCGAGACAGATACGCAGTATTTT

V: TRBV30
size: .
D: .
J: TRBJ2-5
CDR3: CAWSVQIRGQETQYF
DNA: TGTGCCTGGAGTGTACAGATAAGAGGTCAAGAGACCCAGTACTTC

V: TRBV5-1
size: .
D: .
J: TRBJ2-3
CDR3: CASSLGQTNTDTQYF
DNA: TGCGCCAGCAGCTTGGGACAGACCAACACAGATACGCAGTATTTT

V: TRBV7-9
size: many
D: TRBD1
J: TRBJ2-1
CDR3: CASSRTGVTNNEQFF
DNA: TGTGCCAGCAGTCGTACAGGGGTCACGAACAATGAGCAGTTCTTC

V: TRBV7-9
size: few
D: TRBD1
J: TRBJ1-5
CDR3: CASSLGAGQGQPQHF
DNA: TGTGCCAGCAGCTTAGGAGCGGGACAGGGTCAGCCCCAGCATTTT

V: TRBV27
size: .
D: .
J: TRBJ2-1
CDR3: CASSLYSPSWQFF
DNA: TGTGCCAGCAGTTTATACTCCCCGTCGTGGCAGTTCTTC

V: TRBV29-1
size: .
D: .
J: TRBJ2-7
CDR3: CSVFQGRGSSYEQYF
DNA: TGCAGCGTTTTCCAGGGCCGGGGAAGCTCCTACGAGCAGTACTTC

V: TRBV5-6
size: many
D: .
J: TRBJ2-7
CDR3: CASSLEASSYEQYF
DNA: TGTGCCAGCAGCCTGGAGGCTAGTTCCTACGAGCAGTACTTC

V: TRBV19
size: .
D: TRBD2
J: TRBJ2-1
CDR3: CASSPGGPNEQFF
DNA: TGTGCCAGTAGTCCGGGAGGCCCCAATGAGCAGTTCTTC

V: TRBV29-1
size: few
D: TRBD2
J: TRBJ2-7
CDR3: CSVRSNLAGSEQYF
DNA: TGCAGCGTGAGGTCCAATCTAGCGGGATCCGAGCAGTACTTC

V: TRBV12-5
size: .
D: TRBD2
J: TRBJ2-5
CDR3: CASGPGLAGAETQYF
DNA: TGTGCTAGTGGTCCGGGACTAGCGGGGGCGGAGACCCAGTACTTC

V: TRBV25-1
size: few
D: .
J: TRBJ1-6
CDR3: CASRTYNSPLHF
DNA: TGTGCCAGCAGAACGTATAATTCACCCCTCCACTTT